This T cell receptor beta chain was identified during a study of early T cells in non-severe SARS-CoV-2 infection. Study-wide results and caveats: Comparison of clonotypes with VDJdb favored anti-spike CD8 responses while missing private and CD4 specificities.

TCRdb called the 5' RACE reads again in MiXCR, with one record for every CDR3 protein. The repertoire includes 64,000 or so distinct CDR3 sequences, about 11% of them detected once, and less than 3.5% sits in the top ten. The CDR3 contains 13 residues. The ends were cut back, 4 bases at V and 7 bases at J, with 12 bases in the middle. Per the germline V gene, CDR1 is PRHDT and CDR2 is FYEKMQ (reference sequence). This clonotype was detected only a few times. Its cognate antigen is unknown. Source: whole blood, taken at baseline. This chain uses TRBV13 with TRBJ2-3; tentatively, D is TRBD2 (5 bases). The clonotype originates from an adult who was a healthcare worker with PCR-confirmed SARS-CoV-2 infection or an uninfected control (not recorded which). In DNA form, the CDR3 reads TGTGCCAGCAGCTCCGGGAACGTAAATACGCAGTATTTT. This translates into CASSSGNVNTQYF.